The clone carrying this TCR beta chain was detected many times. This specimen comes from a study of human T cells and chemical hapten exposure. This sample's time point: patch test 3, about 24 weeks after DPC sensitization. The treatment here: therapeutic diphenylcyclopropenone sensitization with weekly scalp DPC. Sample donors consisted of patients with alopecia, aged 18 to 70 years, who were suitable for DPC. Whole blood that had not been fractionated was the source of extracted total RNA. Individual cDNA molecules received unique molecular identifiers in the library. Per the original data handling: Samples held a median of roughly 100,000 TCRs, range about 23,224–700,000. A single record per CDR3 protein comes from TCRdb applying MiXCR to the RACE reads. The V and J calls here are based on TCRdb, not the publication. The profile covers about 190,000 distinct CDR3 sequences, with about 25% appearing a single time and approximately 2.3% taken by the ten largest.

The CDR3 is 15 amino acids. The junction had 2 bases not matched to a gene; V was cut back by 4 bases and J by 3 bases. Germline V CDR1 and CDR2: MNHEY, SVGEGT. The starting material was whole blood, obtained in connection with sensitization to the hapten diphenylcyclopropenone (DPC). The clonotype originates from a woman aged 40 to 55 with alopecia areata. Some clones in this sample may be carry-over from other donors' samples. V gene TRBV6-2 or TRBV6-3 combines with J gene TRBJ2-1; TRBD2 aligns across 11 bases. The CDR3 DNA reads TGTGCCAGCAGTTCAGGACTAGCGGGCTACAATGAGCAGTTCTTC. Encoded protein: CASSSGLAGYNEQFF.